These T cell receptor beta chains were read from a single sample in a study of vaccination and CD4 T cells after COVID-19. TCRdb processed the PCR reads anew with MiXCR; each CDR3 protein has one entry. The table lists some 15,000 distinct CDR3 sequences, 70% of them singletons. These receptors lack a known antigen. Input material: CD4+ T cells from blood, cultured in vitro. The receptors come from a human donor who had recovered from COVID-19. Both conserved end residues are part of each CDR3. The order of the fields is J gene, clone size, D gene, V gene, CDR3 DNA, CDR3 protein. D genes are given only for firm matches. A row's size may be missing; if present it is once, few, many or a size class.

J: TRBJ1-5; size: -; D: -; V: TRBV20-1; DNA: TGCAGTGCTGCTCAGGAGCCCAATCAGCCCCAGCATTTT; CDR3: CSAAQEPNQPQHF
J: TRBJ2-2; size: few; D: -; V: TRBV27; DNA: TGTGCCAGCACCCCCAGGAGGAGTGCGAACACCGGGGAGCTGTTTTTT; CDR3: CASTPRRSANTGELFF
J: TRBJ1-5; size: -; D: -; V: TRBV6-5; DNA: TGTGCCAGCAGTTTTCCCTATCAGCCCCAGCATTTT; CDR3: CASSFPYQPQHF
J: TRBJ2-6; size: -; D: -; V: TRBV7-2; DNA: TGTGCCAGCAGCTTAGTGCGTTCATCTGGGGCCAACGTCCTGACTTTC; CDR3: CASSLVRSSGANVLTF
J: TRBJ2-2; size: -; D: -; V: TRBV30; DNA: TGTGCCTGGAGTGTACTCCCGGGGGACACCGGGGAGCTGTTTTTT; CDR3: CAWSVLPGDTGELFF
J: TRBJ1-1; size: few; D: -; V: TRBV6-1; DNA: TGTGCCAGCAGTGAGGGACCCGCCCGGTTGATGAACACTGAAGCTTTCTTT; CDR3: CASSEGPARLMNTEAFF
J: TRBJ1-2; size: -; D: -; V: TRBV15; DNA: TGTGCCACCAGCAGAGAACTACGGAACTATGGCTACACCTTC; CDR3: CATSRELRNYGYTF
J: TRBJ1-2; size: -; D: -; V: TRBV19; DNA: TGTGCCAGTACCCCCGACATTAACTATGGCTACACCTTC; CDR3: CASTPDINYGYTF
J: TRBJ1-5; size: -; D: -; V: TRBV15; DNA: TGTGCCACCGCCAAGGGACGAAATCAGCCCCAGCATTTT; CDR3: CATAKGRNQPQHF
J: TRBJ1-1; size: once; D: -; V: TRBV20-1; DNA: TGCAGTGCTAGAGACCCCGCCGACCGGAACGCTGAAGCTTTCTTT; CDR3: CSARDPADRNAEAFF
J: TRBJ1-1; size: -; D: -; V: TRBV4-3; DNA: TGCGCCAGCAGCCAAGAGGGCAGGGGTGAAGCTTTCTTT; CDR3: CASSQEGRGEAFF
J: TRBJ2-7; size: few; D: -; V: TRBV10-1; DNA: TGCGCCAGCAGTGATCACAGGAGCTCCTACGAGCAGTACTTC; CDR3: CASSDHRSSYEQYF
J: TRBJ1-6; size: few; D: TRBD1; V: TRBV20-1; DNA: TGCAGTGCTAAGGACAGGGCTTCCTCACCCCTCCACTTT; CDR3: CSAKDRASSPLHF
J: TRBJ1-6; size: -; D: TRBD1; V: TRBV20-1; DNA: TGCAGTGCTAGAGGGGGGGACAGAATGTCACCCCTCCACTTT; CDR3: CSARGGDRMSPLHF
J: TRBJ1-1; size: -; D: -; V: TRBV20-1; DNA: TGCAGTGCTGGGGAAAGAGGGTCCAAGAACACTGAAGCTTTCTTT; CDR3: CSAGERGSKNTEAFF
J: TRBJ2-7; size: -; D: TRBD1; V: TRBV20-1; DNA: TGCAGTGCCCAGGGACAGGGGGCGAGGGAGCAGTACTTC; CDR3: CSAQGQGAREQYF
J: TRBJ2-5; size: -; D: -; V: TRBV5-1; DNA: TGCGCCAGCAGCTTGGGGGGGACGTCTCTAGAGACCCAGTACTTC; CDR3: CASSLGGTSLETQYF
J: TRBJ1-2; size: few; D: TRBD1; V: TRBV6-1; DNA: TGTGCCAGCATTTCCGGACAGGGGAGAACTTATGGCTACACCTTC; CDR3: CASISGQGRTYGYTF
J: TRBJ2-2; size: -; D: -; V: TRBV7-3; DNA: TGTGCCAGCAGCTTAATGGCTACTGACACCGGGGAGCTGTTTTTT; CDR3: CASSLMATDTGELFF
J: TRBJ1-2; size: -; D: -; V: TRBV11-2; DNA: TGTGCCAGCAGCCAGCGGGACCTGGGAATAACCTTC; CDR3: CASSQRDLGITF
J: TRBJ2-4; size: -; D: -; V: TRBV7-2; DNA: TGTGCCAGCAGCTCCCCCGGAGCCAAAAACATTCAGTACTTC; CDR3: CASSSPGAKNIQYF
J: TRBJ2-7; size: -; D: -; V: TRBV10-3; DNA: TGTGCCATCAGTGAAGGTAGCGGTAGCATTTACGAGCAGTACTTC; CDR3: CAISEGSGSIYEQYF
J: TRBJ2-1; size: few; D: -; V: TRBV7-3; DNA: TGTGCCAGCAGCTTAGCGGGGAGCTCCTACAATGAGCAGTTCTTC; CDR3: CASSLAGSSYNEQFF
J: TRBJ1-1; size: -; D: -; V: TRBV20-1; DNA: TGCAGTGCTAGAGATCCCGCCAGGGGAGGCACTGAAGCTTTCTTT; CDR3: CSARDPARGGTEAFF
J: TRBJ2-1; size: few; D: TRBD2; V: TRBV7-3; DNA: TGTGCCAGCAGCTTTTTAGCGGGACCCTACAATGAGCAGTTCTTC; CDR3: CASSFLAGPYNEQFF
J: TRBJ2-5; size: once; D: -; V: TRBV7-9; DNA: TGTGCCAGCAGCTTAGTACGGGAGCAACAAGAGACCCAGTACTTC; CDR3: CASSLVREQQETQYF
J: TRBJ2-7; size: -; D: -; V: TRBV20-1; DNA: TGCAGTGCTAGACGGCAGGGTTTCTACGAGCAGTACTTC; CDR3: CSARRQGFYEQYF
J: TRBJ1-2; size: -; D: -; V: TRBV12-3/TRBV12-4; DNA: TGTGCCAGCAGTTTGAAGGTGAACCATGGCTACACCTTC; CDR3: CASSLKVNHGYTF
J: TRBJ2-3; size: -; D: TRBD1; V: TRBV19; DNA: TGTGCCAGTAGTTCGCAGGGGGTCACAGATACGCAGTATTTT; CDR3: CASSSQGVTDTQYF
J: TRBJ1-5; size: -; D: -; V: TRBV4-3; DNA: TGCGCCAGCAGCCAATCTGGGCATCAGCCCCAGCATTTT; CDR3: CASSQSGHQPQHF
J: TRBJ2-3; size: -; D: -; V: TRBV24-1; DNA: TGTGCCACCAGTGATCCACCTGGACGGTTTAGCACAGATACGCAGTATTTT; CDR3: CATSDPPGRFSTDTQYF
J: TRBJ1-1; size: -; D: -; V: TRBV2; DNA: TGTGCCAGCAGGCAAGAGGGTGAGGGCACTGAAGCTTTCTTT; CDR3: CASRQEGEGTEAFF
J: TRBJ1-1; size: -; D: -; V: TRBV19; DNA: TGTGCCAGTAGTCCGCCCTGGGAAGGGGACTACACTGAAGCTTTCTTT; CDR3: CASSPPWEGDYTEAFF
J: TRBJ1-2; size: -; D: TRBD1; V: TRBV29-1; DNA: TGCAGCGAGAGCAGGACAGGGGGCCGGACGGACTATGGCTACACCTTC; CDR3: CSESRTGGRTDYGYTF
J: TRBJ1-2; size: -; D: -; V: TRBV5-4; DNA: TGTGCCAGCAGCTTGAATGCGGGAACGGACTATGGCTACACCTTC; CDR3: CASSLNAGTDYGYTF
J: TRBJ1-2; size: few; D: -; V: TRBV20-1; DNA: TGCAGTGCCGAACCAAGCCGGGACACCCCAGAAAGTGGCTACACCTTC; CDR3: CSAEPSRDTPESGYTF
J: TRBJ1-1; size: few; D: -; V: TRBV21-1; DNA: TGTGCCAGCAGCGATCGTGGAGGGGCGGGGACTGAAGCTTTCTTT; CDR3: CASSDRGGAGTEAFF